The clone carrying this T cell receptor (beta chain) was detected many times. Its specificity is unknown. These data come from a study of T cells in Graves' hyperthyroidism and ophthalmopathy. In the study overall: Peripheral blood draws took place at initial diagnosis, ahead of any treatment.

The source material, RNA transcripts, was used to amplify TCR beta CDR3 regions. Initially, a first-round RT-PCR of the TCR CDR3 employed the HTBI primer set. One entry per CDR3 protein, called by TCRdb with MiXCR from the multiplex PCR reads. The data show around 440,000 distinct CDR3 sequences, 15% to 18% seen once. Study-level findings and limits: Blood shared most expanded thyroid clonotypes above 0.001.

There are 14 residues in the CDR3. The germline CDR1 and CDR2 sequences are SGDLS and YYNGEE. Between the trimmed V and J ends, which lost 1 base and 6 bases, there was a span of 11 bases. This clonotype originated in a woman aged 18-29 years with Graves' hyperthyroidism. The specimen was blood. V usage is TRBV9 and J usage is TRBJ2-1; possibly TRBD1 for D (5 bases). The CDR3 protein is CASSVQGSGNEQFF. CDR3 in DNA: TGTGCCAGCAGCGTACAGGGATCGGGCAATGAGCAGTTCTTC.